Presented here are 23 T cell receptor beta chains from one specimen sequenced in a study of identical twins. Using its own MiXCR run on the 5' RACE reads, TCRdb lists one record per CDR3 protein. The sample carries about 890,000 distinct CDR3 sequences, about 12% recorded once. The same data also contributed to another study, on yellow fever vaccine responses in identical twins.

The source material was PBMCs. The receptors originated from a woman aged 18 to 35 in good health.

This clonotype was observed at least ten times. CDR3 DNA: TGTGCCAGCAGCCGCCAACGGGACATCCAAGAGACCCAGTACTTC. As protein: CASSRQRDIQETQYF. This chain uses TRBV3-1 with TRBJ2-5; a possible D gene is TRBD1 (6 bases). The CDR3 consists of 15 residues. Germline V CDR1 and CDR2: LGHDT, YNNKEL (reference sequence). With 4 bases removed from V and 1 base from J, the gap between germline ends came to 13 bases.

The V gene is TRBV4-1, the J gene TRBJ2-7; TRBD2 agrees at 8 bases. CDR1 MGHRA and CDR2 YSYEKL come from the germline V gene. This CDR3 has 15 residues. V shed 0 bases and J 6 bases; nucleotides not matched to a gene: 7. The CDR3 here is CASSQDRSGSSEQYF. CDR3 nucleotides: TGCGCCAGCAGCCAAGATAGGAGCGGGAGCAGCGAGCAGTACTTC.

CDR3 residues: CASRPGLAGGTQYF. In DNA, the CDR3 is TGTGCCAGCAGACCGGGACTAGCGGGAGGCACGCAGTATTTT. J is TRBJ2-3 and V is TRBV2; 15 bases map to TRBD2. The CDR3 contains 14 residues. Losses at the gene ends were 6 bases for V and 9 bases for J; bases not matched to a gene: 4. Germline CDR1 is SNHLY and CDR2 is FYNNEI.

The V call is TRBV27, the J call TRBJ1-4; possible D gene TRBD1, 5 bases. Germline-derived CDR1 and CDR2 are MNHEY and SMNVEV (reference sequence). This CDR3 is 14 amino acids long. V was cut by 5 bases and J by 4 bases, with 11 bases left in between. DNA of the CDR3: TGTGCCAGCAGTGATGACAGCGGTAATGAAAAACTGTTTTTT. It encodes CASSDDSGNEKLFF. The full variable domain, in which reference TRBV27 and TRBJ1-4 provide the parts outside the CDR3, is EAQVTQNPRYLITVTGKKLTVTCSQNMNHEYMSWYRQDPGLGLRQIYYSMNVEVTDKGDVPEGYKVSRKEKRNFPLILESPSPNQTSLYFCASSDDSGNEKLFFGSGTQLSVL.

This clonotype was recorded at least ten times. The V gene is TRBV29-1, the J gene TRBJ2-2, with D perhaps TRBD2 (6 bases). This CDR3 has 15 amino acids. In germline, CDR1 is SQVTM, CDR2 ANQGSEA. The V gene lost 3 bases and the J gene lost 0 bases, with 11 bases spanning the gap. CDR3 amino acids: CSVDGGRTNTGELFF. DNA for the CDR3: TGCAGCGTTGACGGGGGACGGACGAACACCGGGGAGCTGTTTTTT.

In regard to this clonotype: Given a much more abundant clone one base away, this may be a read error. V and J are TRBV4-1 and TRBJ2-7, with 16 bases lining up with TRBD2. The length of the CDR3 is 17 residues. Per germline, CDR1 MGHRA and CDR2 YSYEKL. The CDR3 loop is CTSSRTGLAGGPYEQYF. In nucleotides, the CDR3 is TGCACCAGCAGCCGTACGGGACTAGCGGGAGGGCCTTACGAGCAGTACTTC.

The J gene is TRBJ2-1, the V gene TRBV9; maybe TRBD2 (6 bases). The V end lost 0 bases, the J end lost 5 bases, and 6 bases lay between the germline ends. In germline, CDR1 is SGDLS, CDR2 YYNGEE. The CDR3 totals 13 residues. The CDR3 region is CASSVGGDNEQFF. The DNA for the CDR3 is TGTGCCAGCAGCGTAGGGGGGGACAATGAGCAGTTCTTC. The entire variable domain, with the rest obtained from reference TRBV9 and TRBJ2-1, is as follows: DSGVTQTPKHLITATGQRVTLRCSPRSGDLSVYWYQQSLDQGLQFLIQYYNGEERAKGNILERFSAQQFPDLHSELNLSSLELGDSALYFCASSVGGDNEQFFGPGTRLTVL.

This clonotype has a handful of counts. The J gene is TRBJ2-7, the V gene TRBV27; weak D call: TRBD2 (6 bases). Deletions cut 1 base from V and 5 bases from J, with 9 bases between. There are 13 residues in the CDR3. Germline lookup yields CDR1 MNHEY and CDR2 SMNVEV (reference sequence). The CDR3 sequence: CASSLLGGNEQYF. CDR3 coding DNA: TGTGCCAGCAGTTTATTGGGGGGTAACGAGCAGTACTTC.

The sample holds a few counts of this clonotype. V gene TRBV12-3 or TRBV12-4 combines with J gene TRBJ2-3; the D is unclear. There are 13 residues in the CDR3. The ends were cut back, 2 bases at V and 6 bases at J, with 9 bases in the middle. The CDR3 loop is CASSLQVKDTQYF. The CDR3 DNA reads as TGTGCCAGCAGTTTACAGGTTAAGGATACGCAGTATTTT.

This chain joins TRBV6-2 or TRBV6-3 and TRBJ2-5, with D tentatively TRBD2 (5 bases). Per germline, CDR1 MNHEY and CDR2 SVGEGT. CDR3 length: 15 residues. V dropped 5 bases and J dropped 5 bases, with 18 bases sitting between them. CDR3 DNA sequence: TGTGCCAGCAGTCAATTCCCTTACCAGCGGGAGACCCAGTACTTC. Protein product: CASSQFPYQRETQYF.

This chain joins TRBV20-1 and TRBJ1-5; perhaps TRBD1 as D (5 bases). Trimming took 3 bases from V and 0 from J, leaving 9 bases between them. CDR3 length equals 14 residues. The germline V gene has CDR1 DFQATT and CDR2 SNEGSKA (reference sequence). This CDR3 reads CSASFQGSNQPQHF. The CDR3 DNA reads TGCAGTGCTAGTTTCCAGGGTAGCAATCAGCCCCAGCATTTT.

This chain connects TRBV20-1 to TRBJ2-7; TRBD1 agrees at 8 bases. The CDR3 has 12 residues. CDR1 is DFQATT and CDR2 is SNEGSKA in the germline V gene (reference sequence). J gave up 5 bases and V 6 bases, and 6 bases lay outside the gene matches. The chain's CDR3 is CSATDRGNEQYF. CDR3 sequence (DNA): TGCAGTGCAACCGACAGGGGTAACGAGCAGTACTTC.

This clonotype was counted a few times. The V gene is TRBV20-1, the J gene TRBJ1-2, with 8 positions matching TRBD1. The germline CDR1 and CDR2 sequences are DFQATT and SNEGSKA (reference sequence). V trimming: 5 bases; J trimming: 4 bases; junction bases outside the gene matches: 9. CDR3 length: 14 residues. CDR3 nucleotides: TGCAGTGCTGGGCCGACAGGGGTTCCCTATGGCTACACCTTC. This translates into CSAGPTGVPYGYTF.

The genes are TRBV12-3 or TRBV12-4 and TRBJ1-1; the D is unclear. The CDR3 is 15 residues long. Trimming shortened V by 4 bases and J by 4 bases, and 16 bases separated the two germline ends. In nucleotides, the CDR3 is TGTGCCAGCAGTTCGAACAGCGGGCCGACCACTGAAGCTTTCTTT. Its protein is CASSSNSGPTTEAFF.

This clonotype was seen a few times. V and J are TRBV28 and TRBJ2-7; D ambiguous. This CDR3 has 11 amino acids. V lost 3 bases and J 4 bases, leaving 4 bases between the germline ends. Germline-derived CDR1 and CDR2 are MDHEN and SYDVKM. The CDR3 bases are TGTGCCAGCAGTTTTAAGTACGAGCAGTACTTC. Amino acid sequence: CASSFKYEQYF.

This clonotype has a count of ten or more. The chain links TRBV12-3 or TRBV12-4 to TRBJ2-3; 7 bases are a match to TRBD2. The CDR3 runs 15 residues. Unmatched junction bases numbered 4, after V lost 2 bases and J lost 2 bases. In DNA, the CDR3 is TGTGCCAGCAGTTTACGCGGGAGCTTCACAGATACGCAGTATTTT. Translation gives CASSLRGSFTDTQYF.

The CDR3 region has the DNA TGTGCCAGCAGTTTAAACAGGGCGAATGAAGCTTTCTTT. Protein sequence: CASSLNRANEAFF. The chain carries TRBV12-3 or TRBV12-4 and TRBJ1-1; tentative D call: TRBD1 (6 bases). Trimming stripped 2 bases from V and 7 bases from J, with 11 bases between. This CDR3 region has 13 residues.

This clonotype showed up many times. The rearrangement joins TRBV7-2 to TRBJ1-1; D is perhaps TRBD1 (5 bases). The CDR3 sequence is 15 residues long. Between the trimmed V and J ends, which lost 1 base and 3 bases, there was a span of 12 bases. Germline V gene data show CDR1 as SGHTA and CDR2 as FQGNSA. CDR3 sequence: CASSLDGGRDTEAFF. The DNA for the CDR3 is TGTGCCAGCAGCTTAGATGGGGGGAGGGACACTGAAGCTTTCTTT. The variable domain in full, with the rest retrieved from reference TRBV7-2 and TRBJ1-1, is GAGVSQSPSNKVTEKGKDVELRCDPISGHTALYWYRQSLGQGLEFLIYFQGNSAPDKSGLPSDRFSAERTGGSVSTLTIQRTQQEDSAVYLCASSLDGGRDTEAFFGQGTRLTVV.

The genes are TRBV6-2 or TRBV6-3 and TRBJ1-5; TRBD1 agrees at 8 bases. From germline, CDR1 is MNHEY and CDR2 SVGEGT. This CDR3 is built from 14 residues. J gave up 4 bases and V 6 bases, and 5 bases lay outside the gene matches. CDR3 nucleotides: TGTGCCAGCAGAGTGGACAGGGCTAATCAGCCCCAGCATTTT. It yields the protein CASRVDRANQPQHF.

The V call is TRBV20-1, the J call TRBJ2-2, with D maybe TRBD2 (6 bases). This CDR3 is built from 16 residues. The germline CDR1 and CDR2 sequences are DFQATT and SNEGSKA (reference sequence). Trimming pared 4 bases from V and 4 bases from J, leaving 19 bases between. CDR3 nucleotides: TGCAGTGCTACCGACTCTCTGGGACTCTCCACCGGGGAGCTGTTTTTT. This gives the protein CSATDSLGLSTGELFF.

The chain employs TRBV4-1 and TRBJ2-5, with TRBD2 identical over 13 bases. The CDR3 spans 17 residues. Germline lookup yields CDR1 MGHRA and CDR2 YSYEKL. The trim removed 0 bases at V and 3 bases at J, leaving 4 bases unmatched. The CDR3 loop reads CASSQDWGTSGEETQYF. The CDR3 region has the DNA TGCGCCAGCAGCCAAGACTGGGGGACTAGCGGGGAAGAGACCCAGTACTTC.

The genes are TRBV6-2 or TRBV6-3 and TRBJ2-3, with 11 nucleotides matching TRBD2. CDR1 and CDR2 (germline): MNHEY, SVGEGT. Losses at the gene ends were 1 base for V and 7 bases for J; bases not matched to a gene: 4. CDR3 length: 15 amino acids. For the CDR3, the DNA is TGTGCCAGCAGTTACTTAGCGGGGGGGCGGAATACGCAGTATTTT. Amino acid sequence: CASSYLAGGRNTQYF.

This clonotype came up a few times. The chain uses TRBV7-2 and TRBJ2-5, with unresolved D. This CDR3 contains 12 residues. Trimming cost V 2 bases and J 5 bases, with 6 bases left between them. In germline, CDR1 is SGHTA, CDR2 FQGNSA. CDR3 nucleotide sequence: TGTGCCAGCAGCTTACGAGTGGAGACCCAGTACTTC. Translating gives CASSLRVETQYF.